This T cell receptor (beta chain) was profiled in a study of blood T cells in healthy people across ages. This clonotype was recorded many times. Then a second PCR, running roughly 6 to 11 cycles, was carried out with a sample-barcoded 5' primer and a J-beta primer mix. Each CDR3 protein gets one entry after TCRdb re-called the 5' RACE reads with MiXCR. Here the sample spans over 450,000 distinct CDR3 sequences, more than 20% being singletons. These data were likewise used in another study, on T cells of mothers and their children. Turning to that study: In each mother, TCR beta CDR3 reads exceeded 8 million; in each child, they numbered a few million.

Sequencing was carried out using blood. The receptor comes from a boy younger than 18 in good health.

The CDR3 DNA reads TGTGCCAGCAGTGGACCCTCCTACGAGCAGTACTTC. Translation: CASSGPSYEQYF. The chain recombines TRBV6-2 or TRBV6-3 with TRBJ2-7; no clear D. Trimming pared 5 bases from V and 0 bases from J, leaving 5 bases between. This CDR3 spans 12 amino acids. Germline V gene data show CDR1 as MNHEY and CDR2 as SVGEGT.